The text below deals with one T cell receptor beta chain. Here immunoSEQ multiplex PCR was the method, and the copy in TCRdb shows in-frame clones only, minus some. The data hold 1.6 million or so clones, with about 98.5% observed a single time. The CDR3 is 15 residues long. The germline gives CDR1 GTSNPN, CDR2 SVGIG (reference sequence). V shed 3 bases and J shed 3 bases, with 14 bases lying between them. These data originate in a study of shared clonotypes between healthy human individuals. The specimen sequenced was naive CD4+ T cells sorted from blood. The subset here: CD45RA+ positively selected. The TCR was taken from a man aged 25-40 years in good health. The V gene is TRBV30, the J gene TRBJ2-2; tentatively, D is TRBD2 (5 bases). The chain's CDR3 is CAWRYGLLDTGELFF. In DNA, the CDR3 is TGTGCCTGGAGATATGGCCTACTAGACACCGGGGAGCTGTTTTTT.